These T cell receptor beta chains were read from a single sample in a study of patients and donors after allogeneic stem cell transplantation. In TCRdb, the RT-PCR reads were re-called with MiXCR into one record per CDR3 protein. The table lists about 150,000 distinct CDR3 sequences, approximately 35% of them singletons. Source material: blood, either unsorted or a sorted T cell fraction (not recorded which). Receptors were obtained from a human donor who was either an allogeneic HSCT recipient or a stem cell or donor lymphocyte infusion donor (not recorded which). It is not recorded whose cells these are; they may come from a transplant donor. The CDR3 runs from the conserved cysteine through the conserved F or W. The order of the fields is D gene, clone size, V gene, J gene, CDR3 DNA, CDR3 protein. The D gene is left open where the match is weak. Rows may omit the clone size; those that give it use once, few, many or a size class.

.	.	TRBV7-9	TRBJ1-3	TGTGCCAGCAGCTTCTCGACAGCGGCTGGAAACACCATATATTTT	CASSFSTAAGNTIYF
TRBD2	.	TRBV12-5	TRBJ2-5	TGTGCTAGTGGTTTGGCCTCCCCGGGACTAGCAGGGGAGACCCAGTACTTC	CASGLASPGLAGETQYF
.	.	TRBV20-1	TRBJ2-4	TGCAGTGCTAGGGGGGAGGAAAACATTCAGTACTTC	CSARGEENIQYF
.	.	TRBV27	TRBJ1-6	TGTGCCAGCAGTTTAGATTTGGGTTCACCCCTCCACTTT	CASSLDLGSPLHF
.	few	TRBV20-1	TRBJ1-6	TGCAGTGCTAGCAGGGTGAATTCACCCCTCCACTTT	CSASRVNSPLHF
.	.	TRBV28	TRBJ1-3	TGTGCCAGCAACCCGGTGCAGGGAGAAGGAAACACCATATATTTT	CASNPVQGEGNTIYF
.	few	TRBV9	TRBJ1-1	TGTGCCAGCAGCCTATCCGACAGGAACACTGAAGCTTTCTTT	CASSLSDRNTEAFF
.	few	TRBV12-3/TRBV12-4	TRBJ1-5	TGTGCCAGCCAAGAACAGCGGGGCAATCAGCCCCAGCATTTT	CASQEQRGNQPQHF
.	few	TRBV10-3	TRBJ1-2	TGTGCCATCCCGAGCAGACGTGGCTACACCTTC	CAIPSRRGYTF
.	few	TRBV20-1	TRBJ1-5	TGCAGTGCTAGAAACATTTATAGCAATCAGCCCCAGCATTTT	CSARNIYSNQPQHF
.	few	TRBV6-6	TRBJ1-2	TGTGCCAGCAGTTGGGGCCTTGAGGGCTACACCTTC	CASSWGLEGYTF
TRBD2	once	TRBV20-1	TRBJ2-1	TGCAGTGCACCCCGGGGACTAGCGGGGGGTGGTTGGCAGTTCTTC	CSAPRGLAGGGWQFF
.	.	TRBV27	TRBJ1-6	TGTGCCAGCAGTTTGGGCAGGAGCTCCTATAATTCACCCCTCCACTTT	CASSLGRSSYNSPLHF
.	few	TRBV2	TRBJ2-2	TGTGCCAGCAGTAGACCAGGGGGGGAGCTGTTTTTT	CASSRPGGELFF
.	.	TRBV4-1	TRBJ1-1	TGCGCCAGCAGCCAAGGCCCGGTACGGAACACTGAAGCTTTCTTT	CASSQGPVRNTEAFF
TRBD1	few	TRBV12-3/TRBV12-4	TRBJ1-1	TGTGCCAGCAGGGTGGACAGGGCGAACACTGAAGCTTTCTTT	CASRVDRANTEAFF
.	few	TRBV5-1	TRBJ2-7	TGCGCCAGCAGCCTACGATTAGGACTGGTCTCCTACGAGCAGTACTTC	CASSLRLGLVSYEQYF
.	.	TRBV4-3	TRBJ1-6	TGCGCCAGCAGCCAAGATGTCCGCGCGCCCATTCCCCTCCACTTT	CASSQDVRAPIPLHF
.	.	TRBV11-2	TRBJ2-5	TGTGCCAGCAGCTCCGCGGACACTCAAGAGACCCAGTACTTC	CASSSADTQETQYF
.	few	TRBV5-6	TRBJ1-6	TGTGCCAGCAGCTTGCCGGCAGGGGACTCACCCCTCCACTTT	CASSLPAGDSPLHF
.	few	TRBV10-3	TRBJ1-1	TGTGCCATCCGCGAGGGGGGGACTGAAGCTTTCTTT	CAIREGGTEAFF
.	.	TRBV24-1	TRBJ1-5	TGTGCCACCAGTGATTTTAGCAGGAGTCAGCCCCAGCATTTT	CATSDFSRSQPQHF
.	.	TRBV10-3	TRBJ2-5	TGTGCCATCAGCCCCCTCCAGGGGGGTTCTCGGGAGACCCAGTACTTC	CAISPLQGGSRETQYF
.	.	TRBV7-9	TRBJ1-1	TGTGCCAGCAGCCTAGCCGTTGTCGGGGGAGACACTGAAGCTTTCTTT	CASSLAVVGGDTEAFF
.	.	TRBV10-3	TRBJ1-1	TGTGCCATCAGTCCCGCGTCCTGGAACATGAACACTGAAGCTTTCTTT	CAISPASWNMNTEAFF
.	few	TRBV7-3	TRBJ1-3	TGTGCCAGCAGCCCGAGCGGGGGAAACACCATATATTTT	CASSPSGGNTIYF
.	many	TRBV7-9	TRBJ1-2	TGTGCCAGCAACCCGGGATCTAACTATGGCTACACCTTC	CASNPGSNYGYTF
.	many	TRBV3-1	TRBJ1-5	TGTGCCAGCAGCCAAGTAGGGGGTCAGCCCCAGCATTTT	CASSQVGGQPQHF
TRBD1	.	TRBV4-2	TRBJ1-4	TGTGCCAGCAGCCAACCGGGACAGACTAATGAAAAACTGTTTTTT	CASSQPGQTNEKLFF
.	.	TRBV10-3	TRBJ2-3	TGTGCCATCAGTGAGCGAGGACAGTCCTTAATCACAGATACGCAGTATTTT	CAISERGQSLITDTQYF
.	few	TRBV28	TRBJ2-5	TGTGCCAGCAGTTCACCACAAGAGACCCAGTACTTC	CASSSPQETQYF
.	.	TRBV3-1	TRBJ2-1	TGTGCCAGCAGCCAGCTTATTCGGACAGATTACAATGAGCAGTTCTTC	CASSQLIRTDYNEQFF
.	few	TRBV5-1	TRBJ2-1	TGCGCCAGCAGCTTGGCAGCGAGCTCCTACAATGAGCAGTTCTTC	CASSLAASSYNEQFF
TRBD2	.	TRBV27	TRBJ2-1	TGTGCCAGCAGTTCCTTTCGGGCGGGGGGGCCACATGAGCAGTTCTTC	CASSSFRAGGPHEQFF
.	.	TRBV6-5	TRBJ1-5	TGTGCCAGCTCGGGCCTACGGAATCAGCCCCAGCATTTT	CASSGLRNQPQHF
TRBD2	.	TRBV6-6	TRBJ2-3	TGTGCCAGCAGCCACGGACTAGCGCCGACAGATACGCAGTATTTT	CASSHGLAPTDTQYF
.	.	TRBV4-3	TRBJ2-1	TGCGCCAGCAGCCAAGATCCTCCACCCTACAATGAGCAGTTCTTC	CASSQDPPPYNEQFF
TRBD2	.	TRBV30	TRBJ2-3	TGTGCCTGGACGGGGGGGCTTACAGATACGCAGTATTTT	CAWTGGLTDTQYF
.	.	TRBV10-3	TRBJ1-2	TGTGCCATCAGTGATGGTGAGGGCAGAAGTAATACTTATGGCTACACCTTC	CAISDGEGRSNTYGYTF
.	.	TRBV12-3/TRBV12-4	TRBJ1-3	TGTGCCAGCAGCCGCCTATCTGGCGGGGGAAACACCATATATTTT	CASSRLSGGGNTIYF
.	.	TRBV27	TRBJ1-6	TGTGCCAGCAGTTTATCGAACCTCCCAGGGGCGGTTTATAATTCACCCCTCCACTTT	CASSLSNLPGAVYNSPLHF
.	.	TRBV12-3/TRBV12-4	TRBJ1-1	TGTGCCAGCAGTTTAGTGGGGTTCGAAGCTTTCTTT	CASSLVGFEAFF
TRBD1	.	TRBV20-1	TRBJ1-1	TGCAGTGCTAGACCAGGGACAGGTCCCACTGAAGCTTTCTTT	CSARPGTGPTEAFF
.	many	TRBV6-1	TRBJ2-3	TGTGCCAGCAGGGTCTTCGGGGTTCGGGGCACAGATACGCAGTATTTT	CASRVFGVRGTDTQYF
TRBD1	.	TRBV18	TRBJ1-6	TGTGCCAGCTCACCACTCGACAGGGGGCGAGGGAATTCACCCCTCCACTTT	CASSPLDRGRGNSPLHF
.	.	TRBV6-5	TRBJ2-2	TGTGCCAGCAGTTACACCCCGACCGGGGAGCTGTTTTTT	CASSYTPTGELFF
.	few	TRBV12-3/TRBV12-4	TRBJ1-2	TGTGCCAGCAGTGCAGCCTCTGGCTACACCTTC	CASSAASGYTF
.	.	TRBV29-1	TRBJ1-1	TGCAGCGTTGGCGTCGGGATGAACACTGAAGCTTTCTTT	CSVGVGMNTEAFF
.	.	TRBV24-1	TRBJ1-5	TGTGCCACCAGTGACCCAAGAGGAAGCAATCAGCCCCAGCATTTT	CATSDPRGSNQPQHF
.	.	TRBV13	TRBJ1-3	TGTGCCAGCAGCCAGAGGGGAAACACCATATATTTT	CASSQRGNTIYF
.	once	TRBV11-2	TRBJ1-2	TGTGCCAGCAGCCCCCGGGAAGGCCTCACGGGCTACACCTTC	CASSPREGLTGYTF
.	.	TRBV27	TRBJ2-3	TGTGCCAGCAGTTTAATGCAGGGACAAGCTGGAGATACGCAGTATTTT	CASSLMQGQAGDTQYF
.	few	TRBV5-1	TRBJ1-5	TGCGCCAGCAGCTTTTGGAAAAAAGGGGTCCAGCCCCAGCATTTT	CASSFWKKGVQPQHF
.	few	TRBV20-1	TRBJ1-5	TGCAGTGCTAGAGACAAGACAGCCAGGATAGGGCCCCAGCATTTT	CSARDKTARIGPQHF
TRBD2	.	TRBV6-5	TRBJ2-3	TGTGCCAGCAGTTACAATAGCGGGGGGGCCTCGGATACGCAGTATTTT	CASSYNSGGASDTQYF